The clone carrying this T cell receptor (beta chain) came up once. The target antigen is unknown. This entry comes from a study of OX40 agonist ivuxolimab in advanced cancers. Points from the study as a whole: Clonal expansion in partial responders at 0.1-3.0 mg/kg ranked among the lowest.

Clones were read by immunoSEQ multiplex PCR, and TCRdb kept only the in-frame ones, dropping some. This table holds 60,000 to 95,000 clones, 85% found once. The material was CD4+ or CD8+ T cells sorted from blood, obtained in a trial of the OX40 agonist ivuxolimab. The source of this sequence is an adult with an advanced solid tumor such as melanoma, head and neck, liver or kidney cancer.

DNA for the CDR3: TGTGCCAGCAGCCCTGGTAGTAGGCAGCCCCAGCATTTT. Protein sequence: CASSPGSRQPQHF. The chain is built from TRBV7-2 and TRBJ1-5, with D hard to call. The germline CDR1 and CDR2 sequences are SGHTA and FQGNSA. V was shortened by 5 bases and J by 7 bases, with 12 bases between the two germline ends. The CDR3 is 13 amino acids.